This T cell receptor beta chain was captured by sequencing in a study of radiation and T cells in renal cell carcinoma. The ends were cut back, 7 bases at V and 3 bases at J, with 21 bases in the middle. CDR1 and CDR2 (germline): LNHDA, SQIVND (reference sequence). This CDR3 region has 16 residues. Described time point: blood 4 weeks post-SBRT, at nephrectomy. Stated treatment: 15 Gy SBRT to primary tumor, nephrectomy 4 weeks later. Clear cell pathology was present in this patient's renal cell carcinoma. Concerning this clone: The antigen is not known.

The study's findings and limits: No pretreatment tumor biopsies were available for baseline clonotypes.

The table came from immunoSEQ multiplex PCR; TCRdb's copy has only in-frame clones and leaves some out. The data show 130,000 to 150,000 clones, with around nine tenths seen just once and less than 20% held by the top ten. The V call is TRBV19, the J call TRBJ1-1, with TRBD1 as a possible D gene (5 bases). The sequencing here drew on blood, taken from a patient whose treatment included radiotherapy and nephrectomy. The receptor was isolated from a woman aged 45 to 65 with renal cell carcinoma. CDR3 sequence reads: CASKSWFGTSDTEAFF. In DNA, the CDR3 is TGTGCCAGTAAGTCCTGGTTTGGGACGTCGGACACTGAAGCTTTCTTT.